This T cell receptor beta chain was identified in a study of shared clonotypes between healthy human individuals. The naive CD8 population came from CD45RO-negative cells selected for CCR7, without terminally differentiated effector memory CD45RA+ cells. Clones were sequenced by immunoSEQ multiplex PCR, and TCRdb holds only the in-frame ones, with some missing. The sample gives over 2 million clones, approximately 94% of which show up once; around 1.1% is in the top ten. V lost 8 bases, J lost 4 bases, and 11 bases lay in between. This CDR3 spans 12 amino acids. Germline lookup yields CDR1 LNHDA and CDR2 SQIVND (reference sequence). The count of this clone is one.

The V and J genes are TRBV19 and TRBJ1-1, with a possible D match to TRBD1 (6 bases). Input material: naive CD8+ T cells sorted from blood. The clonotype originates from a man aged 18 to 29 in good health. In nucleotides, the CDR3 is TGTGCCAGTGAACAGGGCTTCACTGAAGCTTTCTTT. Translating it yields CASEQGFTEAFF.